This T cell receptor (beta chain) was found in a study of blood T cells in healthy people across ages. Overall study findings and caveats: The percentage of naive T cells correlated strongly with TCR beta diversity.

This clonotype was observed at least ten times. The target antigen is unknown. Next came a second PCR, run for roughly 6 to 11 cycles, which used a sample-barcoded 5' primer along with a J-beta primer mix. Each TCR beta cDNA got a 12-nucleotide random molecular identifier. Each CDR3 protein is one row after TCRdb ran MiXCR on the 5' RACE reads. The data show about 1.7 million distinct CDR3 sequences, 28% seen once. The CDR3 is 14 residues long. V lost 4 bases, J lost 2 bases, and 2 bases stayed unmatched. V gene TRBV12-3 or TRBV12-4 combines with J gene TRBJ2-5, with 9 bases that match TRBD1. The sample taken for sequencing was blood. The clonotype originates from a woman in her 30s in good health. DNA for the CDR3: TGTGCCAGCAGTTCCGACAGGGGGCAAGAGACCCAGTACTTC. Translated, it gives CASSSDRGQETQYF.